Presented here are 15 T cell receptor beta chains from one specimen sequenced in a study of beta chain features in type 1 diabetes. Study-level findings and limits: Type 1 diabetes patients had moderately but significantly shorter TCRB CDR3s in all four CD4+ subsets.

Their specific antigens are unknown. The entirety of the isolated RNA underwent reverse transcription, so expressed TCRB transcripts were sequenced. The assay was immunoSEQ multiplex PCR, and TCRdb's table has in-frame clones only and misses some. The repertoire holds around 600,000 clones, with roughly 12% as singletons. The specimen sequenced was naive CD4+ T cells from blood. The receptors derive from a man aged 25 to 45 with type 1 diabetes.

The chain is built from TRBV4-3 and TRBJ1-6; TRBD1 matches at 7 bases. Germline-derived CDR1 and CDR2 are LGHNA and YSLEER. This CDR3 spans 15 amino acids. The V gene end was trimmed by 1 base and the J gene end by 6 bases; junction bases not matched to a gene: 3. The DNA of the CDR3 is TGCGCCAGCAGCCAAGGACAGGGCGTTAATTCACCCCTCCACTTT. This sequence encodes CASSQGQGVNSPLHF.

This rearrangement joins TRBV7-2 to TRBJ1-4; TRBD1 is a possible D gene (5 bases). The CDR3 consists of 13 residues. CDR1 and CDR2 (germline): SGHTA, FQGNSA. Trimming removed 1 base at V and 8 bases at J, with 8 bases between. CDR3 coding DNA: TGTGCCAGCAGCTTAGACGGGGCCGAAAAACTGTTTTTT. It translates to CASSLDGAEKLFF.

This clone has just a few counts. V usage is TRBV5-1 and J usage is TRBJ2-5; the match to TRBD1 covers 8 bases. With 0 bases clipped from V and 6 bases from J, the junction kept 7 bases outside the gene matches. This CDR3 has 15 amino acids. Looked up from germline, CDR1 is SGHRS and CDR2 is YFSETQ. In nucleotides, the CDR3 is TGCGCCAGCAGCTTGGCTGAGACAGGGGCACAGACCCAGTACTTC. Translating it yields CASSLAETGAQTQYF. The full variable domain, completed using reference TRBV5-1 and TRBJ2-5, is KAGVTQTPRYLIKTRGQQVTLSCSPISGHRSVSWYQQTPGQGLQFLFEYFSETQRNKGNFPGRFSGRQFSNSRSEMNVSTLELGDSALYLCASSLAETGAQTQYFGPGTRLLVL.

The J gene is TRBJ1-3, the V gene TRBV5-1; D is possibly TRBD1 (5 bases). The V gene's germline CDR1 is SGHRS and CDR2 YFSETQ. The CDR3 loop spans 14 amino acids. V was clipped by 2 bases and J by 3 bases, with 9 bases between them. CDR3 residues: CASSFAGIGNTIYF. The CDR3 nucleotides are TGCGCCAGCAGCTTCGCAGGGATTGGAAACACCATATATTTT.

CDR3 in amino acids: CASSSPGSFTENSPLHF. The CDR3 DNA sequence: TGTGCCAGCAGTTCACCCGGGTCCTTCACGGAGAATTCACCCCTCCACTTT. V usage is TRBV27 and J usage is TRBJ1-6; D gene unclear. V was trimmed by 4 bases and J by 7 bases, leaving 20 bases between them. The germline V gene encodes CDR1 MNHEY and CDR2 SMNVEV (reference sequence). The CDR3 consists of 17 residues.

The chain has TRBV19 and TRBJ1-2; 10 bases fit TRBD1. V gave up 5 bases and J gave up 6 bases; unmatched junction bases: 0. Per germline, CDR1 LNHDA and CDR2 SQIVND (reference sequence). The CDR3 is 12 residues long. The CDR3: CASSGQGDGYTF. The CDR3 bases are TGTGCCAGTAGTGGACAGGGGGATGGCTACACCTTC.

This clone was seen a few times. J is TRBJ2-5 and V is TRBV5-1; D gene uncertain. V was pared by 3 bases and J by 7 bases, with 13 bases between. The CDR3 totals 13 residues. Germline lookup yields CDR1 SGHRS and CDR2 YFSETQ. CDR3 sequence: CASSSEGVGTQYF. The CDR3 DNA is TGCGCCAGCAGCTCGGAAGGTGTGGGGACCCAGTACTTC.

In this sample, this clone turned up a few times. CDR3 loop: CASSPRLSYGYTF. DNA of the CDR3: TGTGCCAGCTCACCACGACTGTCCTATGGCTACACCTTC. The rearrangement uses TRBV18 and TRBJ1-2; unclear D gene. This CDR3 region has 13 residues. Germline-derived CDR1 and CDR2 are KGHSH and LQKENI. The ends were cut back, 1 base at V and 4 bases at J, with 7 bases in the middle.

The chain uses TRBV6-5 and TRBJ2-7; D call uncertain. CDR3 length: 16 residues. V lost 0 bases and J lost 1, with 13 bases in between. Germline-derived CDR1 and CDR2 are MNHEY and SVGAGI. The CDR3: CASSYSYRQSSYEQYF. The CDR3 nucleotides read TGTGCCAGCAGTTACTCGTACCGCCAGTCTTCCTACGAGCAGTACTTC.

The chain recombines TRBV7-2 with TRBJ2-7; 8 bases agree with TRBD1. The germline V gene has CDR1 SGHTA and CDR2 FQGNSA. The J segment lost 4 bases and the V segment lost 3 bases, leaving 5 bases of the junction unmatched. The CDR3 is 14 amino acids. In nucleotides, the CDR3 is TGTGCCAGCAGCTTCACAGGGGGAGTTTACGAGCAGTACTTC. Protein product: CASSFTGGVYEQYF. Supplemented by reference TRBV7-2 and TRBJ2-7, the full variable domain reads GAGVSQSPSNKVTEKGKDVELRCDPISGHTALYWYRQSLGQGLEFLIYFQGNSAPDKSGLPSDRFSAERTGGSVSTLTIQRTQQEDSAVYLCASSFTGGVYEQYFGPGTRLTVT.

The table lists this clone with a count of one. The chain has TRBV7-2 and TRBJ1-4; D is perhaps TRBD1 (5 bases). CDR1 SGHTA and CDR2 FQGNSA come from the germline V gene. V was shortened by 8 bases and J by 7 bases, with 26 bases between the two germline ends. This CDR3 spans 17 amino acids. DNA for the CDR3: TGTGCCAGCTCCCGGGGACCATTTATCTCTCGCGCTGAAAAACTGTTTTTT. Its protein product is CASSRGPFISRAEKLFF.

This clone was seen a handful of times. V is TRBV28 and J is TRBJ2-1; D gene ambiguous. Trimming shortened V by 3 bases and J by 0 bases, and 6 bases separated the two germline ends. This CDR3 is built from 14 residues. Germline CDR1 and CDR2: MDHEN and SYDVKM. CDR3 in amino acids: CASSLEISYNEQFF. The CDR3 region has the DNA TGTGCCAGCAGTTTGGAGATCTCCTACAATGAGCAGTTCTTC.

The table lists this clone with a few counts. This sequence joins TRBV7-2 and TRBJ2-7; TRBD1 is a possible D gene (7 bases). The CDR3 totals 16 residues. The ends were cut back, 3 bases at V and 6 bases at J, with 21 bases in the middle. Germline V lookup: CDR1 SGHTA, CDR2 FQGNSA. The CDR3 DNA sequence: TGTGCCAGCAGCTTGGGCGGCGGGACAGTGCACCGCGAGCAGTACTTC. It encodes CASSLGGGTVHREQYF.

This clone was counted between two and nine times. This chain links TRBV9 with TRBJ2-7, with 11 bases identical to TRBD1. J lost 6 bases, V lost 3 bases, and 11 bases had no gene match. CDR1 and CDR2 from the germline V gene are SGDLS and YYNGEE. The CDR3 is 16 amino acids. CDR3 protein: CASSETPGTGGIEQYF. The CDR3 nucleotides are TGTGCCAGCAGCGAGACCCCTGGGACAGGGGGTATCGAGCAGTACTTC.

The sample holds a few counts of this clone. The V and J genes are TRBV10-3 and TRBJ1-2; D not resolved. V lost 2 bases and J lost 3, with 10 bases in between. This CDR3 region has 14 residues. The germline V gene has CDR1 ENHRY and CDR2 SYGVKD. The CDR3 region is CAISERQDDYGYTF. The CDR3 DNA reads TGTGCCATCAGTGAGAGGCAGGATGACTATGGCTACACCTTC.